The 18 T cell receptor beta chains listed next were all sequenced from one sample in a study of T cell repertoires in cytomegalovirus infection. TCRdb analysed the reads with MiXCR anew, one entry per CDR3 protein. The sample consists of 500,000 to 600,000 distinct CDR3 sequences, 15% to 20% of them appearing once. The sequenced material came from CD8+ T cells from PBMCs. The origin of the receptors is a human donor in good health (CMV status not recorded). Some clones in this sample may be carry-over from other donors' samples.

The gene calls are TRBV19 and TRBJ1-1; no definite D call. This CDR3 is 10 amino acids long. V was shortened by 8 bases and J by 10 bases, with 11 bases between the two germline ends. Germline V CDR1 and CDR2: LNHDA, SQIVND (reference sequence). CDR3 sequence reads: CASSGMGAFF. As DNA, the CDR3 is TGTGCCAGTTCGGGGATGGGAGCTTTCTTT.

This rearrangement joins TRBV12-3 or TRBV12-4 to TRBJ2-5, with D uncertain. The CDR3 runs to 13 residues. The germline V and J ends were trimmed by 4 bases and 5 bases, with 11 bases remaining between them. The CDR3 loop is CASSSADHETQYF. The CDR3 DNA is TGTGCCAGCAGTTCGGCAGATCACGAGACCCAGTACTTC.

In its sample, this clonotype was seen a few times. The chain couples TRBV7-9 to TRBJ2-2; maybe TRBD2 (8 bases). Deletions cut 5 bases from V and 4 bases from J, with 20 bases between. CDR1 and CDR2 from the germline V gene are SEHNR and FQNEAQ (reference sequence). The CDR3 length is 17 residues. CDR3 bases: TGTGCCAGCAGCACAGGGGTAGCGGGGTCGCTCACCGGGGAGCTGTTTTTT. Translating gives CASSTGVAGSLTGELFF.

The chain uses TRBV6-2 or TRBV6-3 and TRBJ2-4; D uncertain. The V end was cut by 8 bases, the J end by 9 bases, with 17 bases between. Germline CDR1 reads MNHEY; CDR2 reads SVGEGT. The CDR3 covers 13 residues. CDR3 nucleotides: TGTGCCAGCCGCCCACTAAGGACCAGCATTCAGTACTTC. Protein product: CASRPLRTSIQYF.

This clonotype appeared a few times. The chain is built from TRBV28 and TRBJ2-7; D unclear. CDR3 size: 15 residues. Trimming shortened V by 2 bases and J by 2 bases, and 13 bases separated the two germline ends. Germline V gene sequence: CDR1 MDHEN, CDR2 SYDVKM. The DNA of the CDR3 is TGTGCCAGCAGTTTAAGGTCGGACGGACCCTACGAGCAGTACTTC. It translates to CASSLRSDGPYEQYF.

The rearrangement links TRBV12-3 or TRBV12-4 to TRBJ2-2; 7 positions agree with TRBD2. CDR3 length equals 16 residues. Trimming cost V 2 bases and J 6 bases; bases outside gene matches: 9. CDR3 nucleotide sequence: TGTGCCAGCAGTTTAAATCCGGGACTACCTCCCGGGGAGCTGTTTTTT. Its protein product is CASSLNPGLPPGELFF.

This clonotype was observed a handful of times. The CDR3 sequence: CASSLNYGSNQPQHF. Written as DNA, the CDR3 is TGTGCCAGCAGCTTGAACTACGGGAGCAATCAGCCCCAGCATTTT. The chain combines TRBV7-6 with TRBJ1-5; no clear D gene. Germline CDR1 is SGHVS and CDR2 is FNYEAQ. The V and J ends lost 3 bases and 1 base respectively, with 10 bases between them. CDR3 length: 15 amino acids.

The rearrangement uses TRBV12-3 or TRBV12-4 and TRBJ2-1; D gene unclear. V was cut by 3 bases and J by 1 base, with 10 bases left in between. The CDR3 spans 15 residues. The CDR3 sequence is CASSFGQLSYNEQFF. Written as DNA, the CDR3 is TGTGCCAGCAGTTTTGGGCAGTTATCCTACAATGAGCAGTTCTTC.

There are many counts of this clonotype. The CDR3: CASSLVGRVVDEQYF. The CDR3 bases are TGTGCCAGCAGCTTAGTCGGCAGGGTGGTAGACGAGCAGTACTTC. The V and J genes are TRBV7-2 and TRBJ2-7, with a weak D call TRBD1 (5 bases). Looked up from germline, CDR1 is SGHTA and CDR2 is FQGNSA. This CDR3 contains 15 residues. The V end lost 1 base, the J end lost 5 bases, and 15 bases lay between the germline ends.

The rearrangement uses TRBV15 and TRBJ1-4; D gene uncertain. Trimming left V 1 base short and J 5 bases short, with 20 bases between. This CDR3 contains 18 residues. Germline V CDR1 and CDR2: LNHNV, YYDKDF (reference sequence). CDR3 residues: CATSRGETQEGLNEKLFF. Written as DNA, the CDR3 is TGTGCCACCAGCAGAGGGGAGACTCAGGAGGGTTTAAATGAAAAACTGTTTTTT.

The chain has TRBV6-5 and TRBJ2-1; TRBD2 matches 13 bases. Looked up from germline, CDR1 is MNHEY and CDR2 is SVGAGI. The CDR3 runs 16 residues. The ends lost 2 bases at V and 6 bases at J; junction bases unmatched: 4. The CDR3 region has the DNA TGTGCCAGCAGTTACCTACTAGCGGGAGGGTTCAATGAGCAGTTCTTC. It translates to CASSYLLAGGFNEQFF.

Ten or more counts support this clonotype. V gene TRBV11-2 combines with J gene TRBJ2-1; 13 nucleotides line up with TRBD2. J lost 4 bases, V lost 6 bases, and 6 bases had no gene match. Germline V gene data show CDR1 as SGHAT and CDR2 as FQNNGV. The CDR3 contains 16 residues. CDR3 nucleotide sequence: TGTGCCAGCAGTTCCGGGACTAGCGGGATGTACAATGAGCAGTTCTTC. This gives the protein CASSSGTSGMYNEQFF.

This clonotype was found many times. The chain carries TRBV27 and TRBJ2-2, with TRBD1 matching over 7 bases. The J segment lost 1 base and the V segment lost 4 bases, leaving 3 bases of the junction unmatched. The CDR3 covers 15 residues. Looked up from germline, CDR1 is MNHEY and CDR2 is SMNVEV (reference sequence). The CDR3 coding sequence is TGTGCCAGCAGTTCGAGGGGGCGGAACACCGGGGAGCTGTTTTTT. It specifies CASSSRGRNTGELFF.

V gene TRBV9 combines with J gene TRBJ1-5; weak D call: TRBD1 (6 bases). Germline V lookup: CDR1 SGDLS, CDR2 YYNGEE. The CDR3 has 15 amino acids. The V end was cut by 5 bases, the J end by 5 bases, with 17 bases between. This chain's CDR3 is CASSRSGGVHQPQHF. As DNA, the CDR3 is TGTGCCAGCAGTCGGTCCGGGGGCGTGCATCAGCCCCAGCATTTT.

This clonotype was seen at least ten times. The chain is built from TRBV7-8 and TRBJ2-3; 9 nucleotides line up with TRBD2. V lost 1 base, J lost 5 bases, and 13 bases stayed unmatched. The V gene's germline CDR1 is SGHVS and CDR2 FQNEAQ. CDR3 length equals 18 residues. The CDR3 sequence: CASSLVQRGLAHEDTQYF. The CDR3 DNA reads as TGTGCCAGCAGCTTAGTTCAACGGGGACTAGCCCACGAAGATACGCAGTATTTT.

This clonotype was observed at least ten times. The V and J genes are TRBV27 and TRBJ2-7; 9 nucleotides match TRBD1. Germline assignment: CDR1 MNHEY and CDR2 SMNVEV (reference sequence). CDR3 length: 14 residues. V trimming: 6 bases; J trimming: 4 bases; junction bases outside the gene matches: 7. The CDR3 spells CASRTNRGLYEQYF. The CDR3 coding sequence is TGTGCCAGCAGGACTAACAGGGGGCTTTACGAGCAGTACTTC.

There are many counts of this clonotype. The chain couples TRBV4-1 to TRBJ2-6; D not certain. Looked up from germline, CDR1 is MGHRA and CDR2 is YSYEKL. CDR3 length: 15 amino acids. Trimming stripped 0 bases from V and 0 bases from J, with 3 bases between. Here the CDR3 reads CASSQEISGANVLTF. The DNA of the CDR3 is TGCGCCAGCAGCCAAGAAATCTCTGGGGCCAACGTCCTGACTTTC.

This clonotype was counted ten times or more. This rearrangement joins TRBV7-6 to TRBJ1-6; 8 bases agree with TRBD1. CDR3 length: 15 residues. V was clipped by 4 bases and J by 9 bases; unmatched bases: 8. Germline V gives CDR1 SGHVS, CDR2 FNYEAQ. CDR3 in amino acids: CASSWTGNRGSPLHF. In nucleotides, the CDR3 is TGTGCCAGCAGCTGGACAGGGAATAGGGGTTCACCCCTCCACTTT.